The 9 T cell receptor beta chains listed next were all sequenced from one sample in a study of radiation and T cells in renal cell carcinoma. Treatment: treatment-naive control, cytoreductive nephrectomy. Method: immunoSEQ multiplex PCR; TCRdb's copy keeps in-frame clones and lacks some. Among some 16,000 clones, 50% to 60% were seen once, and the ten largest hold roughly 11%. The sequencing used tumor tissue, collected from a patient whose treatment was nephrectomy without radiotherapy. These receptors all come from a man between 45 and 60 years old with renal cell carcinoma.

This clone was seen only once. The CDR3 DNA reads TGCAGTGCTAGCTGGGGGGAGACCCAGTACTTC. It yields the protein CSASWGETQYF. The rearrangement links TRBV20-1 to TRBJ2-5; D is tentatively TRBD1 or TRBD2 (5 bases each). Germline lookup yields CDR1 DFQATT and CDR2 SNEGSKA (reference sequence). The CDR3 consists of 11 residues. With 3 bases removed from V and 5 bases from J, the gap between germline ends came to 7 bases.

The chain uses TRBV27 and TRBJ2-3; D could derive from TRBD1 or TRBD2 (5 bases each). Germline V gene data show CDR1 as MNHEY and CDR2 as SMNVEV (reference sequence). The V end was cut by 2 bases, the J end by 2 bases, with 11 bases between. This CDR3 has 15 residues. This CDR3 reads CASSLSRDPTDTQYF. In nucleotides, the CDR3 is TGTGCCAGCAGTTTAAGCAGGGACCCCACAGATACGCAGTATTTT.

The chain links TRBV25-1 to TRBJ1-1; D is ambiguous. Trimming removed 3 bases at V and 1 base at J, with 6 bases between. Germline CDR1 and CDR2: MGHDK and SYGVNS. There are 13 residues in the CDR3. The CDR3 DNA reads TGTGCCAGCAGTGATCACACGAACACTGAAGCTTTCTTT. Protein: CASSDHTNTEAFF.

This chain connects TRBV4-2 to TRBJ2-3, with 11 nucleotides matching TRBD2. This CDR3 comprises 16 residues. With 0 bases clipped from V and 4 bases from J, the junction kept 3 bases outside the gene matches. CDR1 LGHNA and CDR2 YNFKEQ come from the germline V gene. The CDR3 region is CASSQENSGGADTQYF. The CDR3 DNA sequence: TGTGCCAGCAGCCAAGAAAATAGCGGGGGGGCAGATACGCAGTATTTT.

V and J are TRBV2 and TRBJ2-7; 10 nucleotides agree with TRBD2. Germline values: CDR1 SNHLY, CDR2 FYNNEI. V lost 7 bases, J lost 4 bases, and 10 bases stayed unmatched. The length of the CDR3 is 15 residues. The DNA for the CDR3 is TGTGCCAGCATGAAAGCGGGAGGGCCTCCATACGAGCAGTACTTC. This sequence encodes CASMKAGGPPYEQYF.

The chain links TRBV7-9 to TRBJ2-7; 8 bases align to TRBD1. The CDR3 extends over 15 amino acids. Germline loops: CDR1 SEHNR, CDR2 FQNEAQ (reference sequence). V dropped 4 bases and J dropped 4; count of bases not matched to a gene: 9. The CDR3 reads CASSSPNRGVYEQYF. Written as DNA, the CDR3 is TGTGCCAGCAGCTCTCCGAACAGGGGGGTTTACGAGCAGTACTTC. The full variable domain, with the rest looked up from reference TRBV7-9 and TRBJ2-7, is DTGVSQNPRHKITKRGQNVTFRCDPISEHNRLYWYRQTLGQGPEFLTYFQNEAQLEKSRLLSDRFSAERPKGSFSTLEIQRTEQGDSAMYLCASSSPNRGVYEQYFGPGTRLTVT.

This clone appeared a few times. The chain joins TRBV27 to TRBJ2-7; 10 bases align to TRBD2. The CDR3 runs 15 residues. J was trimmed by 4 bases and V by 6 bases; bases with no gene match: 9. Per the germline V gene, CDR1 is MNHEY and CDR2 is SMNVEV (reference sequence). The DNA for the CDR3 is TGTGCCAGCAGGAGAGAAGCGGGGGGGCTGTACGAGCAGTACTTC. Its protein product is CASRREAGGLYEQYF.

This clone was counted only a few times. The gene calls are TRBV9 and TRBJ2-3; the D is unclear. V was cut by 4 bases and J by 1 base, with 13 bases left in between. Per the germline V gene, CDR1 is SGDLS and CDR2 is YYNGEE. The CDR3 has 15 residues. CDR3: CASSPLDVRTDTQYF. For the CDR3, the DNA is TGTGCCAGCAGCCCGTTAGATGTTCGCACAGATACGCAGTATTTT.

The gene calls are TRBV10-3 and TRBJ1-2; D remains unclear. The CDR3 sequence is 12 residues long. V was trimmed by 2 bases and J by 11 bases, leaving 12 bases between them. Germline assignment: CDR1 ENHRY and CDR2 SYGVKD. Here the CDR3 reads CAISETKGSYTF. In nucleotides, the CDR3 is TGTGCCATCAGTGAGACGAAGGGTAGTTACACCTTC.